The rows below give T cell receptor beta chains drawn from one sample of a study of T cell clones after liver transplantation. Generated by immunoSEQ multiplex PCR, the TCRdb table keeps only in-frame clones and is missing some. The sample contains about 12,000 clones, 70% to 80% of which appear only once. Specimen: CD8+ T cells from blood, collected at the 22-month timepoint. Source of these receptors: a human patient who received a liver transplant. The graft donor may have contributed some T cells. The conserved cysteine and the conserved F or W are not part of the CDR3 here. The order of the fields is J gene, V gene, CDR3 protein.

TRBJ2-3	TRBV9	ASSVDHPTDTQY
TRBJ2-3	TRBV13	ASSRGADTQY
TRBJ2-7	TRBV2	ASSGSGTSGSYEQY
TRBJ1-3	TRBV7-2	ASSPVGGAKDTIY
TRBJ1-6	TRBV4-2	ASRTGGENSPLH
TRBJ2-3	TRBV9	ASSPRDGYGTDTQY
TRBJ2-1	TRBV29-1	SGLGLAGYNEQF
TRBJ1-4	TRBV6-5	ASSKGGSNEKLF
TRBJ2-3	TRBV5-4	ASSLDPTSGKGDTQY
TRBJ2-3	TRBV28	ASSLNPGIADTQY
TRBJ2-3	TRBV6-5	ASGGGGTDTQY
TRBJ2-2	TRBV7-9	ASSAPGLADTGELF
TRBJ2-1	TRBV27	ASTHQGIDNEQF